These T cell receptor beta chains were read from a single sample in a study of human T cells and chemical hapten exposure. From the RACE reads, TCRdb called clonotypes with MiXCR, one entry per CDR3 protein. The sample includes about 380,000 distinct CDR3 sequences, over 6% seen only once; the top ten take about 6%. This specimen consisted of whole blood, obtained in connection with sensitization to the hapten diphenylcyclopropenone (DPC). All receptors come from a woman aged 18 to 35 with alopecia areata. Some clones in this sample may be carry-over from other donors' samples. Both conserved end residues are trimmed from each CDR3.

V gene | CDR3 length | CDR3 protein
TRBV28 | 17 | ASSEQLAGGPDEGNEQF
TRBV12-3/TRBV12-4 | 13 | ASSLASDRAGEQY
TRBV11-1 | 13 | ASSRSPIMNTEAF
TRBV7-2 | 16 | ASSLVGFGRATQETQY
TRBV10-3 | 12 | AISALQVPDTQY
TRBV4-3 | 14 | ASSHTKDRAGSPLH
TRBV6-2/TRBV6-3 | 13 | ASYPSLGEVPEAF
TRBV6-2/TRBV6-3 | 12 | ASRFPRRATKAF
TRBV3-1 | 10 | ARSQGGQEQY
TRBV29-1 | 11 | SGKPGGQETQY
TRBV2 | 11 | ASSVNREYGYT
TRBV4-2 | 13 | ASSQTQGLQETQY
TRBV5-5 | 14 | ASSLYRGSLNTEAF
TRBV4-3 | 13 | ASSQAGSRAGEQY
TRBV15 | 12 | ATKGAASNQPQH
TRBV7-2 | 12 | ASSLGGLVNEQF